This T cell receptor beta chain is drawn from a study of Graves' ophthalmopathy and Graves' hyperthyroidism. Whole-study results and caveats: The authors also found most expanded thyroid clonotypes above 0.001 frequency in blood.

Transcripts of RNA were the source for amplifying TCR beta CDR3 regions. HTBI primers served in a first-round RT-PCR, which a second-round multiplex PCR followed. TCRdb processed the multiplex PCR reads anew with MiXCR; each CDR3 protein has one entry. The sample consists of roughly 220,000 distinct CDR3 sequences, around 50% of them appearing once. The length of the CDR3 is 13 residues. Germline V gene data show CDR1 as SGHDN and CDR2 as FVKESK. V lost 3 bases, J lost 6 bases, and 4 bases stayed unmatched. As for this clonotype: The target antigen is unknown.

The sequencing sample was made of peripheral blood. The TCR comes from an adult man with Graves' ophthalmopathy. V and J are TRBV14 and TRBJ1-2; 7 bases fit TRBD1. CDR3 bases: TGTGCCAGCAGCCAGACAGGGTTCAATGGCTACACCTTC. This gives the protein CASSQTGFNGYTF. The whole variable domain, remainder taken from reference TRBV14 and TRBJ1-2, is EAGVTQFPSHSVIEKGQTVTLRCDPISGHDNLYWYRRVMGKEIKFLLHFVKESKQDESGMPNNRFLAERTGGTYSTLKVQPAELEDSGVYFCASSQTGFNGYTFGSGTRLTVV.